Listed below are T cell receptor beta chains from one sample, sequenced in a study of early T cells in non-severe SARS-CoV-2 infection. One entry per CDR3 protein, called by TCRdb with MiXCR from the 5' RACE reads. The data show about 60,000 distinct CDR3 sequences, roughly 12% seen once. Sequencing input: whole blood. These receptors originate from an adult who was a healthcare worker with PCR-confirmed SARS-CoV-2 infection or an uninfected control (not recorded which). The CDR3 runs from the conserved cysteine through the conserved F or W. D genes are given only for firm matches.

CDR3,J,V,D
CASSIDQGVGQPQHF,TRBJ1-5,TRBV19,NA
CASSKGLAGPRETQYF,TRBJ2-5,TRBV21-1,NA
CASSPDRTGRVGELFF,TRBJ2-2,TRBV7-9,TRBD1
CATSDRAGGPLDTQYF,TRBJ2-3,TRBV24-1,TRBD2
CASTMGAGIPYGYTF,TRBJ1-2,TRBV18,NA
CASSPLLTAPPGANVLTF,TRBJ2-6,TRBV3-2,NA
CSANRDVDAEQYF,TRBJ2-7,TRBV29-1,NA
CASSGNRGYEQYF,TRBJ2-7,TRBV3-1,TRBD1
CASSPTPSSYEQYF,TRBJ2-7,TRBV5-1,NA
CASSLSADALEAFF,TRBJ1-1,TRBV7-2,NA
CASSPPGQGSEQYF,TRBJ2-7,TRBV7-3,TRBD1
CASSLDGGGTEAFF,TRBJ1-1,TRBV6-1,NA
CASSMGPMYNEQFF,TRBJ2-1,TRBV7-2,NA
CAISPGQGYGYTF,TRBJ1-2,TRBV10-3,TRBD1
CASSSIAGVRGGNIQYF,TRBJ2-4,TRBV27,TRBD2
CASSGGTGLDEQFF,TRBJ2-1,TRBV5-1,TRBD1
CASSLVAGASSYNEQFF,TRBJ2-1,TRBV7-2,TRBD2
CASSIDMGTNYGYTF,TRBJ1-2,TRBV19,NA
CASSLEGSYNSPLHF,TRBJ1-6,TRBV5-1,NA
CASSHAGMNTEAFF,TRBJ1-1,TRBV14,NA
CASSFGLAGFEQYF,TRBJ2-7,TRBV27,TRBD2
CASSPPNSGEQYF,TRBJ2-7,TRBV6-2/TRBV6-3,NA
CSAERGDPDTQYF,TRBJ2-3,TRBV20-1,NA
CASRLASQPYEQYF,TRBJ2-7,TRBV12-2,NA
CSADEDRRREQFF,TRBJ2-1,TRBV20-1,TRBD1
CSARGGDRMSSGANVLTF,TRBJ2-6,TRBV20-1,TRBD1
CASGGGQAQYNEQFF,TRBJ2-1,TRBV12-3/TRBV12-4,NA
CASSLVGDRYNSPLHF,TRBJ1-6,TRBV5-1,NA
CASSQELMGTDTQYF,TRBJ2-3,TRBV4-1,NA
CASQTGGRDTDTQYF,TRBJ2-3,TRBV9,NA
CASSLDLEGSDTQYF,TRBJ2-3,TRBV12-3/TRBV12-4,NA
CSVASGRPETQYF,TRBJ2-5,TRBV29-1,TRBD2
CASSLRYGQYF,TRBJ2-7,TRBV28,NA
CASSPTVTYEQYF,TRBJ2-7,TRBV5-1,NA
CATAEDYNQPQHF,TRBJ1-5,TRBV10-3,NA
CASRTSGGLYNEQFF,TRBJ2-1,TRBV19,TRBD2
CASGKSRGLELFF,TRBJ2-2,TRBV11-2,NA
CASSPRTAGNTIYF,TRBJ1-3,TRBV4-3,NA
CASSLADRGYEQYF,TRBJ2-7,TRBV7-8,TRBD1
CARRQANTGELFF,TRBJ2-2,TRBV2,NA
CASGLTAGADTQYF,TRBJ2-3,TRBV7-9,TRBD2
CASSRPGDEQFF,TRBJ2-1,TRBV27,NA
CASSAGNGGIEQFF,TRBJ2-1,TRBV6-1,NA
CSAREAGEVGPQHF,TRBJ1-5,TRBV20-1,NA
CASSLGVTSGGAADTQYF,TRBJ2-3,TRBV5-1,TRBD2
CASSLLGGGTEETQYF,TRBJ2-5,TRBV7-7,NA
CASSYRGDGSGANVLTF,TRBJ2-6,TRBV6-5,NA
CASSPEQVAYEQYF,TRBJ2-7,TRBV28,NA
CASSSPGHTQYF,TRBJ2-3,TRBV27,NA
CATSTHREGWAEAFF,TRBJ1-1,TRBV24-1,NA
CASSPWDRGNEKLFF,TRBJ1-4,TRBV19,TRBD1
CASSPRQGSTDTQYF,TRBJ2-3,TRBV12-3/TRBV12-4,TRBD1
CASSLGTGGYTIYF,TRBJ1-3,TRBV28,TRBD1
CASRRDRGSYEQYF,TRBJ2-7,TRBV19,TRBD1
CASSPRTGVTRQPQHF,TRBJ1-5,TRBV7-9,TRBD1